The 8 T cell receptor beta chains below were found in one sample sequenced in a study of blood T cell repertoires in COVID-19. Sequencing was performed with immunoSEQ multiplex PCR; in TCRdb, only in-frame clones are kept and a portion is missing. The table shows 300,000 to 400,000 clones, with around 90% occurring only once. Sequenced material: peripheral blood. The receptors shown here come from a woman between 18 and 29 years old who had recovered from COVID-19.

The rearrangement uses TRBV5-8 and TRBJ2-1, with 10 bases fitting TRBD2. This CDR3 has 17 amino acids. The V and J ends lost 0 bases and 5 bases, in that order; junction bases with no gene match: 8. Looked up from germline, CDR1 is SGHTS and CDR2 is YDEGEE. CDR3 DNA: TGTGCCAGCAGCTTGGTGGCTAGCGGGAGCGGAAACAATGAGCAGTTCTTC. Translated, it gives CASSLVASGSGNNEQFF.

The genes are TRBV4-1 and TRBJ2-2; the match to TRBD2 covers 11 bases. The CDR3 has 16 residues. Germline CDR1 and CDR2: MGHRA and YSYEKL. Trimming removed 3 bases from V and 5 bases from J; junction bases left unmatched: 5. CDR3 nucleotides: TGCGCCAGCAGCCAGCCCCCTAGCGGGAGGACCGGGGAGCTGTTTTTT. It specifies CASSQPPSGRTGELFF.

The genes are TRBV5-1 and TRBJ2-7; D is ambiguous. V was trimmed by 1 base and J by 4 bases, leaving 9 bases between them. The V gene's germline CDR1 is SGHRS and CDR2 YFSETQ. This CDR3 is built from 13 residues. The CDR3 sequence: CASSLISGYEQYV. In nucleotides, the CDR3 is TGCGCCAGCAGCTTGATTTCAGGATACGAGCAGTACGTC.

V gene TRBV6-5 combines with J gene TRBJ1-1; D ambiguous. The CDR3 is 11 amino acids. V lost 4 bases, J lost 8 bases, and 8 bases lay in between. Germline lookup yields CDR1 MNHEY and CDR2 SVGAGI. CDR3 amino acids: CASSSMREAFF. CDR3 nucleotide sequence: TGTGCCAGCAGTTCCATGAGAGAAGCTTTCTTT.

The chain links TRBV28 to TRBJ1-3; D gene uncertain. Germline values: CDR1 MDHEN, CDR2 SYDVKM. The CDR3 loop spans 15 amino acids. V lost 2 bases, J lost 3 bases, and 11 bases lay in between. In nucleotides, the CDR3 is TGTGCCAGCAGTTTAATGAGAGTTTTTGGAAACACCATATATTTT. Its protein is CASSLMRVFGNTIYF. The entire variable domain, with the rest obtained from reference TRBV28 and TRBJ1-3, is as follows: DVKVTQSSRYLVKRTGEKVFLECVQDMDHENMFWYRQDPGLGLRLIYFSYDVKMKEKGDIPEGYSVSREKKERFSLILESASTNQTSMYLCASSLMRVFGNTIYFGEGSWLTVV.

This chain uses TRBV30 with TRBJ2-1, with D tentatively TRBD2 (6 bases). Per the germline V gene, CDR1 is GTSNPN and CDR2 is SVGIG (reference sequence). The germline V and J ends were trimmed by 3 bases and 4 bases, with 22 bases remaining between them. The CDR3 extends over 17 amino acids. The CDR3 DNA sequence: TGTGCCTGGAGCGACACTAGGACGCCGGGGGTATACAATGAGCAGTTCTTC. Protein: CAWSDTRTPGVYNEQFF.

The chain recombines TRBV10-3 with TRBJ1-2; no definite D call. V lost 5 bases and J lost 6, with 13 bases in between. In germline, CDR1 is ENHRY, CDR2 SYGVKD. The CDR3 runs 13 residues. CDR3 amino acids: CAISPAGLDGYTF. CDR3 in DNA: TGTGCCATCAGTCCTGCAGGATTAGATGGCTACACCTTC.

The chain joins TRBV5-6 to TRBJ2-7; 9 nucleotides align to TRBD1. After removal of 1 base from V and 7 bases from J, the junction contained 9 bases not matched to a gene. Germline loops: CDR1 SGHDT, CDR2 YYEEEE. This CDR3 has 15 amino acids. CDR3 sequence (DNA): TGTGCCAGCAGCTTGAGCATTGGGACAGGGAGGGAGCAGTACGTC. Translation gives CASSLSIGTGREQYV.